This T cell receptor beta chain stems from a study of blood T cell repertoires in COVID-19. Study overall: Researchers got acute and convalescent COVID-19 samples from the United States, Italy and Spain. T cells, B-cell-depleted T cells, or PBMCs supplied cDNA or gDNA.

V was trimmed by 2 bases and J by 3 bases, leaving 10 bases between them. Per germline, CDR1 SGHDN and CDR2 FVKESK. There are 15 residues in the CDR3. Data came from immunoSEQ multiplex PCR; TCRdb stores just in-frame clones and leaves some out. The sample has 50,000 to 65,000 clones, around 90% seen once. J is TRBJ1-4 and V is TRBV14; a possible D gene is TRBD1 (6 bases). The receptor's source is a woman of 80 years or more with COVID-19, enrolled during active disease. The sequencing sample was made of peripheral blood. Here the CDR3 DNA reads TGTGCCAGCAGCCAAACACAGGGTCCTAATGAAAAACTGTTTTTT. This gives the protein CASSQTQGPNEKLFF.